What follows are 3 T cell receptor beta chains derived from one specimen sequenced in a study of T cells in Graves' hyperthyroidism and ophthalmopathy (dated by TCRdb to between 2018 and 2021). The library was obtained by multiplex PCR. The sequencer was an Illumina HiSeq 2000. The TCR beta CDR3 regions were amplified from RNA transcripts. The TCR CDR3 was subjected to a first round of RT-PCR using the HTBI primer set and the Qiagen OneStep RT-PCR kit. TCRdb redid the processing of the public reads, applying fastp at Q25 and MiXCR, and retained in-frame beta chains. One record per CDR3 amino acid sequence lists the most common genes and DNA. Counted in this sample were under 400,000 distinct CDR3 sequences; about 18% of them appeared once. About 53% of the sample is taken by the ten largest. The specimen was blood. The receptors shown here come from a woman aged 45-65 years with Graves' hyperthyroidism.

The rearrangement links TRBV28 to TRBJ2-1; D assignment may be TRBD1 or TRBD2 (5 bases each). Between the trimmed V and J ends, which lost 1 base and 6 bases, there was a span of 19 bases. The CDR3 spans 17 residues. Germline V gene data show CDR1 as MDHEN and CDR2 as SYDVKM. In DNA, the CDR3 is TGTGCCAGCAGTTTATTCGTCCCTTCGGCAGGGAGCAATGAGCAGTTCTTC. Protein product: CASSLFVPSAGSNEQFF.

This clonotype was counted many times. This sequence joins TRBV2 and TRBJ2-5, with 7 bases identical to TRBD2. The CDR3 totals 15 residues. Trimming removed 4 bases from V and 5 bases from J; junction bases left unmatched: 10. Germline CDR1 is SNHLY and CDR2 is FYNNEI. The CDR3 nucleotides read TGTGCCAGCAGTGGGACTAGAGCCAGCAACGAGACCCAGTACTTC. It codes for CASSGTRASNETQYF.

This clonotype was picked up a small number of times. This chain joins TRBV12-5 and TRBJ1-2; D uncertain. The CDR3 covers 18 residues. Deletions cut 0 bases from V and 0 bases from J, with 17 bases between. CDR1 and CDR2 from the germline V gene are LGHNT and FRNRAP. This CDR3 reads CASGLVVSLPPSNYGYTF. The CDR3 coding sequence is TGTGCTAGTGGTTTGGTAGTTAGCCTCCCCCCCTCTAACTATGGCTACACCTTC. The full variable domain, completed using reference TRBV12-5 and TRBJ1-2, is DARVTQTPRHKVTEMGQEVTMRCQPILGHNTVFWYRQTMMQGLELLAYFRNRAPLDDSGMPKDRFSAEMPDATLATLKIQPSEPRDSAVYFCASGLVVSLPPSNYGYTFGSGTRLTVV.